The source of this T cell receptor (beta chain) is a study of shared clonotypes between healthy human individuals. Repertoires were generated with immunoSEQ multiplex PCR, while TCRdb's copy carries only in-frame clones and drops some. Here the sample spans 150,000 to 200,000 clones, roughly 93% being singletons. Deletions cut 1 base from V and 6 bases from J, with 8 bases between. The CDR3 spans 12 residues. Germline-derived CDR1 and CDR2 are SGHRS and YFSETQ. This sequence originates from a woman aged 25 to 39 in good health. Specimen: naive CD4+ T cells sorted from blood. The sample's subset: CD45RA+ positively selected. The rearrangement links TRBV5-1 to TRBJ2-7; D might be TRBD2 (5 bases). Here the CDR3 reads CASSLTGSEQYF. The CDR3, as DNA: TGCGCCAGCAGCTTGACGGGGTCCGAGCAGTACTTC.